These 4 T cell receptor beta chains originate from one sample sequenced in a study of blood T cells in healthy people across ages. With a J-beta primer mix and a sample-barcoded 5' primer, a second PCR ran roughly 6 to 11 cycles. TCRdb called the 5' RACE reads again in MiXCR, with one record for every CDR3 protein. The sample shows about 780,000 distinct CDR3 sequences, 35% to 50% of them seen only once. The sample consisted of blood. The receptors here all came from an elderly man in good health.

V is TRBV3-1 and J is TRBJ2-4, with D unclear. The last part of the DNA fits TRBJ2-7 better; the J call may be wrong. CDR1 and CDR2 (germline): LGHDT, YNNKEL (reference sequence). CDR3 length: 13 amino acids. Written as DNA, the CDR3 is TGTGCCAGCAGCCAAGTCTCGGTCTCCGAGCAGTACTTC. It specifies CASSQVSVSEQYF.

This chain joins TRBV6-2 or TRBV6-3 and TRBJ2-1; D is uncertain. CDR3 length: 16 amino acids. The ends were cut back, 4 bases at V and 2 bases at J, with 15 bases in the middle. Germline V gene data show CDR1 as MNHEY and CDR2 as SVGEGT. The CDR3 sequence is CASSFITDYTYNEQFF. The DNA of the CDR3 is TGTGCCAGCAGTTTCATCACCGATTATACCTACAATGAGCAGTTCTTC.

The chain employs TRBV7-2 and TRBJ2-4, with 10 bases lining up with TRBD2. TRBJ2-7 explains the end of the DNA better; the J call may be wrong. Germline CDR1 reads SGHTA; CDR2 reads FQGNSA. This CDR3 is built from 15 residues. The CDR3 nucleotides are TGTGCCAGCAGCTTAGTGCTAGCGGGAGCCCGCGAGCAGTACTTC. Translating it yields CASSLVLAGAREQYF.

This clonotype was recorded at least ten times. The V gene is TRBV20-1, the J gene TRBJ2-1; TRBD2 matches 14 bases. With V trimmed by 8 bases and J by 7 bases, 13 bases remained unmatched. CDR1 is DFQATT and CDR2 is SNEGSKA in the germline V gene (reference sequence). This CDR3 comprises 16 residues. The CDR3 protein is CSTSPLGLAGVNEQFF. DNA for the CDR3: TGCAGTACCTCCCCATTGGGACTAGCGGGGGTGAATGAGCAGTTCTTC.